One T cell receptor (beta chain) is described in this entry. Its specificity is not known. Blood genomic DNA input for TRB amplification was about 250-500 ng. These data belong to a study of T and B cells in COVID-19 patients. Study background: Blood was sampled from COVID-19 patients who were either actively infected or recovered. Most recovered patients had mild to moderate COVID-19 treated as outpatients. Of approximately 20 active-infection patients, 15 to 18 carried comorbidities linked to unfavorable COVID-19 outcome. Findings and caveats of the study: No sequencing was yet done of CD4+, regulatory or CD8+ subsets, or of SARS-CoV-2-responsive or tetramer+ sorted cells.

Multiplex PCR with BIOMED2 TRB-A/B primer pools amplified TRB rearrangements. TCRdb re-analysed the multiplex PCR reads in MiXCR, keeping a single row per CDR3 protein. The table lists approximately 16,000 distinct CDR3 sequences, about a quarter of them singletons, with approximately 3.1% in the top ten. This CDR3 comprises 16 residues. Germline V gene data show CDR1 as LNHDA and CDR2 as SQIVND (reference sequence). Trimming shortened V by 3 bases and J by 4 bases, and 13 bases separated the two germline ends. The source of this sequence is a human donor who had recovered from COVID-19. The rearrangement uses TRBV19 and TRBJ1-6; D call uncertain. The sequenced material came from blood. DNA of the CDR3: TGTGCCAGTAGTATTGGCCCCTCAGCTTATAATTCACCCCTCCACTTT. Its protein product is CASSIGPSAYNSPLHF.